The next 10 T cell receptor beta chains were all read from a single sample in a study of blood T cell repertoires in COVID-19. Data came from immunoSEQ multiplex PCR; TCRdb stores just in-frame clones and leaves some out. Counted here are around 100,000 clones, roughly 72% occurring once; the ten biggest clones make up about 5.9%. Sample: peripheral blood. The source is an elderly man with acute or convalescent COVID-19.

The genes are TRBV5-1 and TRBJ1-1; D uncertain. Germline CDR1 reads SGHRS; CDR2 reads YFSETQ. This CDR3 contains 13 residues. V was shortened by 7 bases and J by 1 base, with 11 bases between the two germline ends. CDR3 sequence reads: CASGTTGNTEAFF. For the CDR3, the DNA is TGCGCCAGCGGCACGACTGGGAACACTGAAGCTTTCTTT.

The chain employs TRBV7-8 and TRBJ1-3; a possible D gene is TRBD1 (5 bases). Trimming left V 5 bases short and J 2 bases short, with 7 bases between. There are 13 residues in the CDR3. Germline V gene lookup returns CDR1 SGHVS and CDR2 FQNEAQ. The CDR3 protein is CASSPTAGNTIYF. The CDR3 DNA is TGTGCCAGCAGCCCGACAGCTGGAAACACCATATATTTT.

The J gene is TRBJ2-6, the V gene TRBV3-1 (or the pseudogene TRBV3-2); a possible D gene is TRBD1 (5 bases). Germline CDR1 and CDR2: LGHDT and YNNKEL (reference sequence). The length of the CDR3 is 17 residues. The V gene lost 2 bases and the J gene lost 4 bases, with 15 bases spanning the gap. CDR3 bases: TGTGCCAGCAGCCAAACAGGTTATCCCTCAGGGGCCAACGTCCTGACTTTC. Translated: CASSQTGYPSGANVLTF.

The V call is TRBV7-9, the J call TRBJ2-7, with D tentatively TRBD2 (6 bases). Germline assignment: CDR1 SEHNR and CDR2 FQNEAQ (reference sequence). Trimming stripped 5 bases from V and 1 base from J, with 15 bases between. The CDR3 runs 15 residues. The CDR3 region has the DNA TGTGCCAGCAGCCCTGGAGGGACTCTATCCTACGAGCAGTACTTC. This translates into CASSPGGTLSYEQYF.

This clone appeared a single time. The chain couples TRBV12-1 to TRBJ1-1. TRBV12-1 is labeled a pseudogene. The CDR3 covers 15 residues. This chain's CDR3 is CASSFDRDLNTEAFF. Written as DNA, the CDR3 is TGTGCCAGCAGCTTTGATCGGGATTTGAACACTGAAGCTTTCTTT.

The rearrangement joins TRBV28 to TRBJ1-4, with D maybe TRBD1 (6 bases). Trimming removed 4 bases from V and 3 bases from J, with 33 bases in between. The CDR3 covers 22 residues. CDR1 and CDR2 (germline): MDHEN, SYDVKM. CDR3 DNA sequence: TGTGCCAGCAGTTGGGGGCGGTCCTTTACCTCCACTGATCGTTTCCCTAATGAAAAACTGTTTTTT. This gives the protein CASSWGRSFTSTDRFPNEKLFF.

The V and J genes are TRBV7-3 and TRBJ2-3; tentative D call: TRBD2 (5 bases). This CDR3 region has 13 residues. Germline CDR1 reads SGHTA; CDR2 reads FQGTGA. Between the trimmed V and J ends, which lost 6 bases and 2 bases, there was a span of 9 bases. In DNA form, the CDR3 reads TGTGCCAGCAGTCGGGGTGCCACAGATACGCAGTATTTT. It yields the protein CASSRGATDTQYF.

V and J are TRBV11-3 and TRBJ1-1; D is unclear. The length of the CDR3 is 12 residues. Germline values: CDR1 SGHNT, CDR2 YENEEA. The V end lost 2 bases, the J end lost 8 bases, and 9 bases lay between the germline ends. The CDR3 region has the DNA TGTGCCAGCAGCTTAACGGGGTCGGAAGCTTTCTTT. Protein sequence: CASSLTGSEAFF.

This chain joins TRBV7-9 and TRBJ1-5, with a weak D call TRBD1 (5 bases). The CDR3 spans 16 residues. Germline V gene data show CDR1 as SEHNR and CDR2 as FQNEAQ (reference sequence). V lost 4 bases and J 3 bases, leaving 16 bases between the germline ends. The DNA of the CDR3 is TGTGCCAGCAGCTCGGCCTTGACAGTCCCCAATCAGCCCCAGCATTTT. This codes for CASSSALTVPNQPQHF.

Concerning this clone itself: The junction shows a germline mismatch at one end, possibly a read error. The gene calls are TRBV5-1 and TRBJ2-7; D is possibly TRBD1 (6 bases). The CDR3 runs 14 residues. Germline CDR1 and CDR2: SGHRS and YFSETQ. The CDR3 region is CASSLGQLSSEQYF. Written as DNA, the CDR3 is TGCGCCAGCAGCCTAGGACAGCTCTCCTCCGAGCAGTACTTC. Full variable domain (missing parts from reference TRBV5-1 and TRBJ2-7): KAGVTQTPRYLIKTRGQQVTLSCSPISGHRSVSWYQQTPGQGLQFLFEYFSETQRNKGNFPGRFSGRQFSNSRSEMNVSTLELGDSALYLCASSLGQLSSEQYFGPGTRLTVT.